The rows below give T cell receptor beta chains drawn from one sample of a study of shared clonotypes between healthy human individuals. Measured with immunoSEQ multiplex PCR; TCRdb has only the in-frame clones, and not every one. The data hold around 200,000 clones, with about 68% observed a single time. What was sequenced was memory CD4+ T cells sorted from blood. The receptors derive from a man in his thirties or forties in good health. The CDR3 runs from the conserved cysteine through the conserved F or W. The D gene is left open where the match is weak. Expanded clones are given a class, and other clones once, few, many or no size at all.

J gene | D gene | clone size | V gene | CDR3 protein | CDR3 DNA
TRBJ1-5 | - | - | TRBV7-9 | CASSHGGNQPQHF | TGTGCCAGCAGCCATGGGGGCAATCAGCCCCAGCATTTT
TRBJ1-2 | - | many | TRBV4-3 | CASSQDLEGYGYTF | TGCGCCAGCAGCCAAGATCTTGAGGGATATGGCTACACCTTC
TRBJ2-1 | - | few | TRBV28 | CASSLILGGGPRGDEQFF | TGTGCCAGCAGTCTAATCCTCGGCGGGGGACCCAGGGGGGACGAGCAGTTCTTC
TRBJ2-1 | TRBD2 | - | TRBV4-3 | CASSQDWAGGGNEQFF | TGCGCCAGCAGCCAAGATTGGGCGGGGGGAGGCAATGAGCAGTTCTTC
TRBJ2-5 | TRBD1 | - | TRBV18 | CASSPGQEETQYF | TGTGCCAGCTCACCAGGACAGGAAGAGACCCAGTACTTC
TRBJ2-1 | - | - | TRBV10-2 | CASSESGHTSYNEQFF | TGCGCCAGCAGTGAGTCAGGACACACCTCCTACAATGAGCAGTTCTTC
TRBJ1-2 | - | once | TRBV5-4 | CASSLDRTHFSGYTF | TGTGCCAGCAGCTTGGATAGGACCCATTTCAGTGGCTACACCTTC
TRBJ2-2 | - | - | TRBV11-1 | CASSSMRGGRSQF | TGTGCCAGCAGCTCGATGCGGGGCGGCCGGTCCCAGTTT
TRBJ2-6 | - | - | TRBV5-1 | CASSPFDGANVLTF | TGCGCCAGCAGCCCTTTTGATGGGGCCAACGTCCTGACTTTC
TRBJ1-2 | - | - | TRBV28 | CASSLYSRLSGGYGYTF | TGTGCCAGCAGTTTATACTCCCGACTCTCTGGGGGATATGGCTACACCTTC
TRBJ2-5 | - | - | TRBV20-1 | CSATSQETQYF | TGCAGTGCTACCAGCCAAGAGACCCAGTACTTC
TRBJ1-2 | - | - | TRBV2 | CASSVGGGYTF | TGTGCCAGCAGTGTCGGGGGTGGCTACACCTTC
TRBJ2-5 | - | - | TRBV29-1 | CSVVKGEETQYF | TGCAGCGTTGTAAAGGGGGAAGAGACCCAGTACTTC
TRBJ2-4 | TRBD1 | few | TRBV16 | CASSQWDRQNIQYF | TGTGCCAGCAGCCAATGGGACAGGCAAAACATTCAGTACTTC
TRBJ2-7 | - | - | TRBV28 | CASSLAGSNYEQYF | TGTGCCAGCAGTTTAGCCGGGAGTAACTACGAGCAGTACTTC
TRBJ2-3 | - | few | TRBV10-3 | CAIARGTDTQYF | TGTGCCATCGCAAGGGGAACGGATACGCAGTATTTT
TRBJ2-3 | TRBD2 | - | TRBV5-4 | CASRGSLAGAPDTQYF | TGTGCCAGCAGGGGGAGCTTGGCGGGAGCACCAGATACGCAGTATTTT
TRBJ2-1 | - | few | TRBV19 | CASNMGRGQSSYNEQFF | TGTGCCAGTAACATGGGCCGCGGGCAAAGCTCCTACAATGAGCAGTTCTTC
TRBJ2-5 | TRBD2 | few | TRBV14 | CASSQTSGTQYF | TGTGCCAGCAGCCAAACTAGCGGGACCCAGTACTTC
TRBJ2-1 | TRBD2 | - | TRBV4-1 | CASSHRLAGGTNEQFF | TGCGCCAGCAGCCATCGACTAGCGGGAGGTACCAATGAGCAGTTCTTC
TRBJ2-4 | - | - | TRBV5-6 | CASSLTGRELNIQYF | TGTGCCAGCAGCTTGACGGGCAGGGAGTTAAACATTCAGTACTTC
TRBJ1-1 | - | - | TRBV5-6 | CASSFYRSGTGNTEAFF | TGTGCCAGCAGCTTTTATCGTTCAGGGACGGGGAACACTGAAGCTTTCTTT
TRBJ2-7 | - | few | TRBV5-1 | CASMPGHSSHEQYF | TGCGCCAGCATGCCGGGCCACAGCTCCCACGAGCAGTACTTC
TRBJ2-7 | - | - | TRBV5-1 | CASSFGGGVGEQYF | TGCGCCAGCAGCTTCGGGGGTGGGGTAGGGGAGCAGTACTTC
TRBJ1-5 | - | - | TRBV28 | CASKGGRYNQPQHF | TGTGCCAGCAAGGGGGGACGGTACAATCAGCCCCAGCATTTT
TRBJ1-5 | TRBD1 | few | TRBV6-1 | CASSEGQGAWQPQHF | TGTGCCAGCAGTGAGGGACAGGGGGCTTGGCAGCCCCAGCATTTT
TRBJ2-3 | - | - | TRBV28 | CAIKQGDIDTQYF | TGTGCCATTAAACAGGGTGATATTGATACGCAGTATTTT
TRBJ1-4 | - | few | TRBV2 | CASSAVGQGEKLFF | TGTGCCAGCAGTGCGGTAGGGCAGGGTGAAAAACTGTTTTTT
TRBJ2-1 | - | - | TRBV19 | CASSMRLLARYNEQFF | TGTGCCAGTAGTATGCGGCTTCTCGCACGTTACAATGAGCAGTTCTTC
TRBJ1-3 | TRBD1 | few | TRBV2 | CASSLQGADTIYF | TGTGCCAGCAGCCTACAGGGGGCGGACACCATATATTTT
TRBJ2-3 | TRBD2 | - | TRBV7-6 | CASSTLAGEDTQYF | TGTGCCAGCAGCACACTAGCGGGAGAAGATACGCAGTATTTT